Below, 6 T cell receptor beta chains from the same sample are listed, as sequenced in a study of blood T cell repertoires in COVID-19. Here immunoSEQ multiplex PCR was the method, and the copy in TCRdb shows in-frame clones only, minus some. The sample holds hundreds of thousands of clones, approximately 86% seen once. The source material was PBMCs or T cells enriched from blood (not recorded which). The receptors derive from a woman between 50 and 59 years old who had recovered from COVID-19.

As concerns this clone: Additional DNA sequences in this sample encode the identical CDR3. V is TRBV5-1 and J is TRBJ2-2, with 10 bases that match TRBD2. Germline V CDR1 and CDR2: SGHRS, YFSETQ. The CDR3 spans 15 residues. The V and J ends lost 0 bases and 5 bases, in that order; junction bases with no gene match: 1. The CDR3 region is CASSLGTSGTGELFF. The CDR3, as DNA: TGCGCCAGCAGCTTGGGGACTAGCGGAACCGGGGAGCTGTTTTTT.

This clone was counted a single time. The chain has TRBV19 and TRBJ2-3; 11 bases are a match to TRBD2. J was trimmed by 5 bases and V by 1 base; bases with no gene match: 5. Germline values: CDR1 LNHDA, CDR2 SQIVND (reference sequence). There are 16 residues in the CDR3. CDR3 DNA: TGTGCCAGTAGTATAGCTAGCGGGGGGAAGGGAGATACGCAGTATTTT. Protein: CASSIASGGKGDTQYF.

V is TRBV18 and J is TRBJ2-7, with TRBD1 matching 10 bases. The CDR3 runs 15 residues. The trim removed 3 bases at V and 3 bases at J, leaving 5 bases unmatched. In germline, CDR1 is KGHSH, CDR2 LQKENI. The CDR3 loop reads CASSPPGQGIYEQYF. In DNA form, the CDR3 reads TGTGCCAGCTCACCCCCGGGACAGGGGATCTACGAGCAGTACTTC.

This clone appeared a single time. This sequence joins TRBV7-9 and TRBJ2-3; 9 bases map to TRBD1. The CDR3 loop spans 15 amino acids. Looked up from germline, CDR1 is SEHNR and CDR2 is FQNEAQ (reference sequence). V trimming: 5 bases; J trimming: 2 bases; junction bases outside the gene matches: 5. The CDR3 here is CASSTGQGDTDTQYF. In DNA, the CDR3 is TGTGCCAGCAGCACGGGACAGGGTGACACAGATACGCAGTATTTT.

This CDR3 reads CASSLSSGSEKLFF. The CDR3 bases are TGTGCCAGCAGTTTATCTTCTGGGAGTGAAAAACTGTTTTTT. The V gene is TRBV28, the J gene TRBJ1-4; D is unresolved. The CDR3 length is 14 residues. Germline assignment: CDR1 MDHEN and CDR2 SYDVKM. With 1 base removed from V and 7 bases from J, the gap between germline ends came to 10 bases.

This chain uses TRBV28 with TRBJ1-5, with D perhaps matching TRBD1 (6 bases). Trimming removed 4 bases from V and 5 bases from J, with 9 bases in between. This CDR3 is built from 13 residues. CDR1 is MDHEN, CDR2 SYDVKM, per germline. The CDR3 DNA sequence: TGTGCCAGCAGTTCACAGGGCGATCAGCCCCAGCATTTT. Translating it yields CASSSQGDQPQHF.